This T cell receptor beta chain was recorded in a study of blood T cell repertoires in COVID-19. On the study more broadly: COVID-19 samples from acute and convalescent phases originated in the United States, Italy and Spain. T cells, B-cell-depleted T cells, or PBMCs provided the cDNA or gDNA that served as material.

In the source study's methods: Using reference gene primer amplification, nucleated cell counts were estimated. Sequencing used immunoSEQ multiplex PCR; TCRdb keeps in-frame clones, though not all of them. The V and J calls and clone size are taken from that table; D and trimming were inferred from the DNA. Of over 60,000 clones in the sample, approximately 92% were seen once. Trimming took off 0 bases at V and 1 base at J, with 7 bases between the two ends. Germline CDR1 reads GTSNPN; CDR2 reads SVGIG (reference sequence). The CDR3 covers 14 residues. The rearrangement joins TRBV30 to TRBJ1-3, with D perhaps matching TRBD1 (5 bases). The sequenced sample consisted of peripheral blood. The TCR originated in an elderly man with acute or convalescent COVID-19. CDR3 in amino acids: CAWSVGGSGNTIYF. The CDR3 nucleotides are TGTGCCTGGAGTGTCGGGGGATCTGGAAACACCATATATTTT.